The rows below give T cell receptor beta chains drawn from one sample of a study of shared clonotypes between healthy human individuals. The table came from immunoSEQ multiplex PCR; TCRdb's copy has only in-frame clones and leaves some out. The data show around 1.9 million clones, with roughly 91% seen just once and approximately 1.7% held by the top ten. Sample: naive CD8+ T cells from PBMCs. The receptors derive from a man aged 18 to 29 in good health. Some clones in this sample may be carry-over from other donors' samples. The conserved cysteine and the conserved F or W are not part of the CDR3 here.

v_gene	j_gene	CDR3aa
TRBV10-3	TRBJ2-2	AISGVGTGELF
TRBV27	TRBJ2-7	ASSHQPGQVIYEQY
TRBV6-6	TRBJ1-1	ASSISIHTEAF
TRBV5-1	TRBJ2-7	ASSARQDEQY
TRBV28	TRBJ2-1	ASSSVESSYNEQF
TRBV10-3	TRBJ2-3	ATALTSGGSSTDTQY
TRBV27	TRBJ2-7	ASSDDPSGGSYEQY
TRBV2	TRBJ2-2	ASIRPGWGTGELF
TRBV14	TRBJ1-1	ASSQDSHSNTEAF
TRBV27	TRBJ2-7	ASSPTGESSYEQY
TRBV27	TRBJ2-7	ASSPGLYYEQY
TRBV7-6	TRBJ2-1	ASSTHPGLAGGPGYNEQF
TRBV9	TRBJ2-1	ASSVTAAALPYNEQF
TRBV4-1	TRBJ1-4	ASSQTAATNEKLF
TRBV4-1	TRBJ1-2	ASSGRGIDGYT
TRBV6-4	TRBJ2-2	ASSDSQLAGSAGELF
TRBV5-1	TRBJ2-3	ASSSNWATSTDTQY
TRBV25-1	TRBJ1-5	ASSDGSNQPQH
TRBV6-5	TRBJ2-1	ASSYSTNNEQF
TRBV27	TRBJ2-1	ASSFGLAYNEQF
TRBV7-8	TRBJ1-1	ASSLALGGGTEAF
TRBV5-1	TRBJ2-2	ASSLASFDREGAGELF
TRBV15	TRBJ2-3	ATTKRGGDVTQY
TRBV7-9	TRBJ2-1	ASSSTGREQF
TRBV11-2	TRBJ2-7	ASSSSPAKSLYEQY
TRBV4-3	TRBJ2-1	ASSQDLEGRDNEQF
TRBV27	TRBJ2-7	ASSPRRSYEQY
TRBV5-1	TRBJ2-3	ASSLPPSDTQY
TRBV7-6	TRBJ2-7	ASSLSVGTGQFYEQY
TRBV27	TRBJ1-5	ASSFSLSQPQH
TRBV10-3	TRBJ1-3	AVWDRDLSGNTIY
TRBV7-9	TRBJ1-4	ASSLPGFNEKLF
TRBV12-5	TRBJ2-3	ASGPQGAPQY
TRBV9	TRBJ2-3	ASSSSGTTSDTQY
TRBV30	TRBJ2-7	ASSGLVADEQY
TRBV27	TRBJ2-2	ASRELASNTGELF
TRBV6-6	TRBJ2-2	ASSYYRRNTGELF
TRBV27	TRBJ1-5	ASSLGTGVNQPQH
TRBV11-1	TRBJ1-1	ASSSWNTEAF
TRBV14	TRBJ2-7	ASSPDRSRRDPYEQY
TRBV19	TRBJ1-5	ASSKGSYSNQPQH
TRBV15	TRBJ2-1	ATSRGTGGAYNEQF
TRBV11-2	NA	ASSLASGVYEQY
TRBV7-2	TRBJ2-5	ASRGRAGQETQY
TRBV28	TRBJ2-1	ASTTQRESDEQF
TRBV19	TRBJ2-5	ASSITSGYQETQY
TRBV19	TRBJ2-7	ASSPQGYEQY
TRBV28	TRBJ1-4	ASSLNNEKLF
TRBV2	TRBJ1-3	ASSEARAGNTIY
TRBV5-1	TRBJ1-1	ASIFRMTEAF
TRBV9	TRBJ2-3	ASGNTDTQY
TRBV7-3	TRBJ1-1	ASSQTGGTEAF
TRBV11-3	TRBJ2-2	ASSYRSGELF
TRBV7-2	TRBJ2-3	ASSSIPGLPGTDTQY
TRBV6-1	TRBJ2-7	ASSGTRASRDEQY
TRBV27	TRBJ2-7	ASSLPGSSYEQY
TRBV28	NA	ASSFGLVGYEQY